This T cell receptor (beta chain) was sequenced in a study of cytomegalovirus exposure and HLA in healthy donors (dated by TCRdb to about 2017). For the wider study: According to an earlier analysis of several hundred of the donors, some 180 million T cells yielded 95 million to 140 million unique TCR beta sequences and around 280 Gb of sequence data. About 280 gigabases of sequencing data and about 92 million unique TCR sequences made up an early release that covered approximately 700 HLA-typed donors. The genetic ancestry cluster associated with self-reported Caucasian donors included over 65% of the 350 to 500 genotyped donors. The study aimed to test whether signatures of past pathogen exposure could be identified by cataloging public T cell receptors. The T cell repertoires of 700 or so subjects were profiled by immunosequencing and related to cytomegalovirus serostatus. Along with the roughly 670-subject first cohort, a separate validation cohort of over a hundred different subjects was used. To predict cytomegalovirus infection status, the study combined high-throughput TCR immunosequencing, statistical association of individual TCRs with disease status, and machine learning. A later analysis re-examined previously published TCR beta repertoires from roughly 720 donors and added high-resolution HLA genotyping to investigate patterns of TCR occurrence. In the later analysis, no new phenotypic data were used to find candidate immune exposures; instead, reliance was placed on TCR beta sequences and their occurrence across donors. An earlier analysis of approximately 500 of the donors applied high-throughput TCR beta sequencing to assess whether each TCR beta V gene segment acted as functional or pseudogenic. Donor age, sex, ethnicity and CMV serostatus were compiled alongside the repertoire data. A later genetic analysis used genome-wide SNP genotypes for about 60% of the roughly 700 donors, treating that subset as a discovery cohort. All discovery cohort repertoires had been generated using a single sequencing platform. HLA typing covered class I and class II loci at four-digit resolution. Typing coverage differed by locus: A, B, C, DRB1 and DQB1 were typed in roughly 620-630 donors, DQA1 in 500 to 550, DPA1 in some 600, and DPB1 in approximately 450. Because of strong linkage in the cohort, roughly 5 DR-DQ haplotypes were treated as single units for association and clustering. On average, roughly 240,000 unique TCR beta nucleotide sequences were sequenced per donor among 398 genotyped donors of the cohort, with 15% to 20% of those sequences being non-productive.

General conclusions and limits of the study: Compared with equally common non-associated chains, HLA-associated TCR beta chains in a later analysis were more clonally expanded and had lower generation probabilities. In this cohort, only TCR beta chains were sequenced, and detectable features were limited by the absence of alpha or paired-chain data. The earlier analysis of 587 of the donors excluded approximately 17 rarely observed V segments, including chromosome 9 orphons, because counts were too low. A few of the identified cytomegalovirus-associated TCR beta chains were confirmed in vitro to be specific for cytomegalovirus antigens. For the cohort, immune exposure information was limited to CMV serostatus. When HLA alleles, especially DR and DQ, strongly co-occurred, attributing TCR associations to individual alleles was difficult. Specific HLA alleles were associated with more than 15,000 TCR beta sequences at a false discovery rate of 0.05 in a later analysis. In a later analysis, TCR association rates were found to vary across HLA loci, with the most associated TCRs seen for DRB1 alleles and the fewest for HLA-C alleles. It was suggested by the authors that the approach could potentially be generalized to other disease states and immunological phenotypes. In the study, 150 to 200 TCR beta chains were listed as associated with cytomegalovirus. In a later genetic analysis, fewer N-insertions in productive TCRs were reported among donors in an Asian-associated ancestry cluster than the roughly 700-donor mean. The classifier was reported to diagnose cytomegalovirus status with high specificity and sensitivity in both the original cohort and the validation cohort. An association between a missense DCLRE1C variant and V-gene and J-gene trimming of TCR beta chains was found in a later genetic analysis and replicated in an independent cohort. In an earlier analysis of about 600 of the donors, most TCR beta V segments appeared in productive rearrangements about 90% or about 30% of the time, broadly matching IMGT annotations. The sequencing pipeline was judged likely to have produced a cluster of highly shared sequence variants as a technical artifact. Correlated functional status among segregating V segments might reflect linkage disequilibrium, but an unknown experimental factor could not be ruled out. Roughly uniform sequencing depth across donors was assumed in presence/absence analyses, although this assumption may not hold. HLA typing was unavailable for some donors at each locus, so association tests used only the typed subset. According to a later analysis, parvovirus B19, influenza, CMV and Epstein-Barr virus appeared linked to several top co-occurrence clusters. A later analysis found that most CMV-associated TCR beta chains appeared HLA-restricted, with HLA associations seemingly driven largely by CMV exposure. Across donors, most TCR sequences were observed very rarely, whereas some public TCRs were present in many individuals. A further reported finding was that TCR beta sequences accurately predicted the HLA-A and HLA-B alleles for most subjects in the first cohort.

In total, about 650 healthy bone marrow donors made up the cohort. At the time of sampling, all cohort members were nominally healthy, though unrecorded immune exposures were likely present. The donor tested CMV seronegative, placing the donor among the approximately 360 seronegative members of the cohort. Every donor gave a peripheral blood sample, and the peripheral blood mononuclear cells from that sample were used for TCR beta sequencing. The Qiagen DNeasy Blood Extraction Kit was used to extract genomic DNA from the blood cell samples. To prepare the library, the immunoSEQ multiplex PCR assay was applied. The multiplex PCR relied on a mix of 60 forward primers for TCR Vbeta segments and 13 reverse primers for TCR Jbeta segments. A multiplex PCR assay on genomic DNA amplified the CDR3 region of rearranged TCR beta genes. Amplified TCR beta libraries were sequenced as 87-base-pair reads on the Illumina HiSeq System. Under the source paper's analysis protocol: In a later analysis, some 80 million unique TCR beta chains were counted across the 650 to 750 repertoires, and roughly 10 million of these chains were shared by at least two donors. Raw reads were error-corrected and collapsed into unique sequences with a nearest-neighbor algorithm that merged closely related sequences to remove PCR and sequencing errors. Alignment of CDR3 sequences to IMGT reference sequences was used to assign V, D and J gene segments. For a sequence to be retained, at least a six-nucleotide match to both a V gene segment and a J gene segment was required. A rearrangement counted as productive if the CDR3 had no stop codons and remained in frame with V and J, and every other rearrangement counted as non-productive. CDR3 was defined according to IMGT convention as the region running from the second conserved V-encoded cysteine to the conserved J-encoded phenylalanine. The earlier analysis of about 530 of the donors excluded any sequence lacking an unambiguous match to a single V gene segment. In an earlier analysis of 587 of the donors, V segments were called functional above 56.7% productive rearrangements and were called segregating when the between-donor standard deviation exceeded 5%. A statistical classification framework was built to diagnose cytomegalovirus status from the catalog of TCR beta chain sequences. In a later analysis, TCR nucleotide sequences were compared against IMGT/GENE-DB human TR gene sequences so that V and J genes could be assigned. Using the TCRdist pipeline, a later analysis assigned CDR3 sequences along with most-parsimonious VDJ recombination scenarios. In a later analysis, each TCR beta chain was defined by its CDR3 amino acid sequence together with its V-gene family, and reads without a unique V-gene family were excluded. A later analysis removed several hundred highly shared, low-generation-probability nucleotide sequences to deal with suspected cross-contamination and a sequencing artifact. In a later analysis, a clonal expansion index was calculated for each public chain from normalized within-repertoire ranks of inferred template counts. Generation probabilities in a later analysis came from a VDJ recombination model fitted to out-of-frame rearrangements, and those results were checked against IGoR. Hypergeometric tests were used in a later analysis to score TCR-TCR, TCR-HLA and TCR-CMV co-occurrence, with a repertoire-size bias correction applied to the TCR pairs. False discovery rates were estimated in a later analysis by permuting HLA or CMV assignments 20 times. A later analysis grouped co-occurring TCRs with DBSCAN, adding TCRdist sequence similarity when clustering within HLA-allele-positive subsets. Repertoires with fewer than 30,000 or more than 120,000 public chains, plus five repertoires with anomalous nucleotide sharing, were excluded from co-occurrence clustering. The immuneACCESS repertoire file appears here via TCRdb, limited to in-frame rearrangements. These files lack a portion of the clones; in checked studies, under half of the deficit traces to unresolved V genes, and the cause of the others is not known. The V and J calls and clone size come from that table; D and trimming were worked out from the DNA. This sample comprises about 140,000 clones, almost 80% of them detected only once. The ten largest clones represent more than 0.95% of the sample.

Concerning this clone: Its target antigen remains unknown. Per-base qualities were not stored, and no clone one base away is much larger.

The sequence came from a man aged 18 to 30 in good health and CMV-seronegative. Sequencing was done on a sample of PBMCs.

The DNA sequence follows: TGTGCCAGCACCCAAGGGGCCGGCTCTGGGGCCAACGTCCTGACTTTC. Translation gives CASTQGAGSGANVLTF. The sequence joins TRBV6-6 to TRBJ2-6, with TRBD1 as a weak D call on 5 bases. Counted from cysteine to phenylalanine, this CDR3 has 16 amino acids. Just the 48-base CDR3 DNA is kept, in frame starting at base 1. The CDR1 and CDR2 encoded by the germline V gene (reference sequence) are MNHNY and SVGAGI. V is pared back by 7 bases and J by 0 bases, with 13 bases lying between the germline termini.